These T cell receptor beta chains were read from a single sample in a study of blood T cell repertoires in COVID-19. Repertoires were generated with immunoSEQ multiplex PCR, while TCRdb's copy carries only in-frame clones and drops some. The data hold roughly 250,000 clones, with 70% to 90% observed a single time. Sequencing was performed on PBMCs or T cells enriched from blood (not recorded which). These receptor sequences come from a woman under 40 who had recovered from COVID-19. Both conserved end residues are part of each CDR3. The order of the fields is D gene, J gene, CDR3 length, V gene, clone size, CDR3 DNA, CDR3 protein. D genes are given only for firm matches. Size is omitted from some rows. Given values are once, few, many or a class for expanded clones.

d_gene: NA
j_gene: TRBJ1-3
len: 15
v_gene: TRBV5-1
abundance: NA
CDR3nt: TGCGCCAGCAGCTTGGATCACAGCTCTGGAAACACCATATATTTT
CDR3aa: CASSLDHSSGNTIYF

d_gene: TRBD1
j_gene: TRBJ2-7
len: 19
v_gene: TRBV18
abundance: NA
CDR3nt: TGTGCCAGCTCACCACCGAAGGGACAGGGGCCCTCGAATCCATACGAGCAGTACTTC
CDR3aa: CASSPPKGQGPSNPYEQYF

d_gene: NA
j_gene: TRBJ2-3
len: 14
v_gene: TRBV2
abundance: NA
CDR3nt: TGTGCCAGCAGTGGGGGGGGACATGCAGATACGCAGTATTTT
CDR3aa: CASSGGGHADTQYF

d_gene: TRBD1
j_gene: TRBJ1-1
len: 15
v_gene: TRBV5-6
abundance: once
CDR3nt: TGTGCCAGCAGCCTACGACAGGGGTCGTTGGGTGAAGCTTTCTTT
CDR3aa: CASSLRQGSLGEAFF

d_gene: NA
j_gene: TRBJ2-7
len: 12
v_gene: TRBV28
abundance: NA
CDR3nt: TGTGCCAGCGCCGGGGGTGGGGTCGAGCAGTACTTC
CDR3aa: CASAGGGVEQYF

d_gene: TRBD2
j_gene: TRBJ2-5
len: 15
v_gene: TRBV25-1
abundance: NA
CDR3nt: TGTGCCAGCAGTGAACGGACTAGCGGGAGTGAGACCCAGTACTTC
CDR3aa: CASSERTSGSETQYF

d_gene: TRBD1
j_gene: TRBJ1-2
len: 15
v_gene: TRBV18
abundance: NA
CDR3nt: TGTGCCAGCTCACCCGAGACAGGGCCACTCTATGGCTACACCTTC
CDR3aa: CASSPETGPLYGYTF

d_gene: NA
j_gene: TRBJ2-3
len: 14
v_gene: TRBV6-2/TRBV6-3
abundance: once
CDR3nt: TGTGCCAGCAGCCCCCCTCTCCGCGCAGATACGCAGTATTTT
CDR3aa: CASSPPLRADTQYF

d_gene: NA
j_gene: TRBJ2-6
len: 17
v_gene: TRBV2
abundance: once
CDR3nt: TGTGCCAGCAAACCCCTTGTGGGGGGCTCTGGGGCCAACGTCCTGACTTTC
CDR3aa: CASKPLVGGSGANVLTF

d_gene: TRBD1
j_gene: TRBJ1-2
len: 13
v_gene: TRBV28
abundance: NA
CDR3nt: TGTGCCAGCAGTTTCCCACGGACAGGGTTGGACACCTTC
CDR3aa: CASSFPRTGLDTF

d_gene: TRBD1
j_gene: TRBJ1-2
len: 14
v_gene: TRBV3-1/TRBV3-2
abundance: NA
CDR3nt: TGTGCCAGCAGCCAAGGACAGGGGATGGGTGGCTACACCTTC
CDR3aa: CASSQGQGMGGYTF

d_gene: NA
j_gene: TRBJ1-6
len: 12
v_gene: TRBV27
abundance: NA
CDR3nt: TGTGCCAGCAGGCGAGAATATTCACCCCTCCACTTT
CDR3aa: CASRREYSPLHF

d_gene: TRBD1
j_gene: TRBJ1-1
len: 15
v_gene: TRBV27
abundance: NA
CDR3nt: TGTGCCAGCCGGGCCGGACAGGGGGCGAACACTGAAGCTTTCTTT
CDR3aa: CASRAGQGANTEAFF

d_gene: TRBD1
j_gene: TRBJ1-1
len: 16
v_gene: TRBV2
abundance: NA
CDR3nt: TGTGCCAGCATCCTAACAGGGGGTATCCGGGTCACTGAAGCTTTCTTT
CDR3aa: CASILTGGIRVTEAFF

d_gene: NA
j_gene: TRBJ1-5
len: 16
v_gene: TRBV28
abundance: NA
CDR3nt: TGTGCCAGCAGTTTACAGGGTTCGTATGACCATCAGCCCCAGCATTTT
CDR3aa: CASSLQGSYDHQPQHF

d_gene: NA
j_gene: TRBJ1-1
len: 12
v_gene: TRBV10-3
abundance: once
CDR3nt: TGTGCCATCGCCAGGGGGAACACTGAAGCTTTCTTT
CDR3aa: CAIARGNTEAFF

d_gene: TRBD1
j_gene: TRBJ2-7
len: 20
v_gene: TRBV9
abundance: NA
CDR3nt: TGTGCCAGCAGCGTACTCGTAGTCGGACTAGGACAGGGGGCCCACTACGAGCAGTACTTC
CDR3aa: CASSVLVVGLGQGAHYEQYF

d_gene: NA
j_gene: TRBJ1-2
len: 12
v_gene: TRBV28
abundance: NA
CDR3nt: TGTGCCGGCGGGTCGGAGGGCTATGGCTACACCTTC
CDR3aa: CAGGSEGYGYTF

d_gene: TRBD2
j_gene: TRBJ2-2
len: 15
v_gene: TRBV3-1/TRBV3-2
abundance: few
CDR3nt: TGTGCCAGCAGCCGGAGGGAGGGGTACACCGGGGAGCTGTTTTTT
CDR3aa: CASSRREGYTGELFF

d_gene: TRBD1
j_gene: TRBJ2-5
len: 16
v_gene: TRBV11-3
abundance: NA
CDR3nt: TGTGCCAGCAGCCGCGCCCGGACAGGGGCTCAAGAGACCCAGTACTTC
CDR3aa: CASSRARTGAQETQYF

d_gene: NA
j_gene: TRBJ2-7
len: 14
v_gene: TRBV27
abundance: NA
CDR3nt: TGTGCCAGCAGGCCATTAGGGGCTTTCTACGAGCAGTACTTC
CDR3aa: CASRPLGAFYEQYF

d_gene: NA
j_gene: TRBJ2-2
len: 14
v_gene: TRBV5-6
abundance: NA
CDR3nt: TGTGCCAGCAGCTTGGTGACACACACCGGGGAGCTGTTTTTT
CDR3aa: CASSLVTHTGELFF

d_gene: TRBD1
j_gene: TRBJ2-6
len: 18
v_gene: TRBV4-1
abundance: NA
CDR3nt: TGCGCCAGCAGCCAAGGAGGACAGGGCACTTTTGGGGCCAACGTCCTGACTTTC
CDR3aa: CASSQGGQGTFGANVLTF

d_gene: NA
j_gene: TRBJ1-1
len: 13
v_gene: TRBV2
abundance: NA
CDR3nt: TGTGCCAGCAGTTGGGAGACCCACACTGAAGCTTTCTTT
CDR3aa: CASSWETHTEAFF

d_gene: TRBD1
j_gene: TRBJ1-6
len: 15
v_gene: TRBV3-1/TRBV3-2
abundance: NA
CDR3nt: TGTGCCAGCAGCCAACTACAGGGGGCCCACTTACCCCTCCACTTT
CDR3aa: CASSQLQGAHLPLHF

d_gene: TRBD1
j_gene: TRBJ1-3
len: 15
v_gene: TRBV6-1
abundance: few
CDR3nt: TGTGCCAGCAGTGAGCAGGGGGCGGGCGGAAACACCATATATTTT
CDR3aa: CASSEQGAGGNTIYF

d_gene: TRBD1
j_gene: TRBJ2-2
len: 17
v_gene: TRBV4-2
abundance: NA
CDR3nt: TGTGCCAGCAGCCCCCTAGGACAGGCTGCGAACACCGGGGAGCTGTTTTTT
CDR3aa: CASSPLGQAANTGELFF

d_gene: NA
j_gene: TRBJ1-3
len: 14
v_gene: TRBV3-1/TRBV3-2
abundance: NA
CDR3nt: TGTGCCAGCAGCCAAGGTCTCTCTGGAAACACCATATATTTT
CDR3aa: CASSQGLSGNTIYF

d_gene: TRBD2
j_gene: TRBJ2-3
len: 16
v_gene: TRBV4-2
abundance: NA
CDR3nt: TGTGCCAGCAGCCAAGATAGGACTAGCGGGGGTCCTACGCAGTATTTT
CDR3aa: CASSQDRTSGGPTQYF

d_gene: TRBD1
j_gene: TRBJ1-2
len: 14
v_gene: TRBV7-2
abundance: NA
CDR3nt: TGTGCCAGCAGCTCGAGACAGGGGCTTTATGGCTACACCTTC
CDR3aa: CASSSRQGLYGYTF

d_gene: TRBD1
j_gene: TRBJ1-4
len: 14
v_gene: TRBV6-1
abundance: NA
CDR3nt: TGTGCCAGCAGTTCGACAGGGAACGGTGAAAAACTGTTTTTT
CDR3aa: CASSSTGNGEKLFF

d_gene: NA
j_gene: TRBJ2-3
len: 13
v_gene: TRBV29-1
abundance: NA
CDR3nt: TGCAGCGTTACTTCTCCTAGCACAGATACGCAGTATTTT
CDR3aa: CSVTSPSTDTQYF

d_gene: NA
j_gene: TRBJ2-7
len: 15
v_gene: TRBV4-1
abundance: NA
CDR3nt: TGCGCCAGCAGCCAAGATGGAACAGGGTTCTACGAGCAGTACTTC
CDR3aa: CASSQDGTGFYEQYF

d_gene: TRBD1
j_gene: TRBJ1-2
len: 14
v_gene: TRBV7-9
abundance: NA
CDR3nt: TGTGCCAGCAGCTCTCGACAGGGAATCTATGGCTACACCTTC
CDR3aa: CASSSRQGIYGYTF

d_gene: NA
j_gene: TRBJ1-1
len: 14
v_gene: TRBV11-1
abundance: NA
CDR3nt: TGTGCCAGCAGCCAACGGACAGTTAACACTGAAGCTTTCTTT
CDR3aa: CASSQRTVNTEAFF

d_gene: NA
j_gene: TRBJ2-7
len: 17
v_gene: TRBV2
abundance: NA
CDR3nt: TGTGCCAGCAGTGACGCCGACAGTTCATCAGACTTTTACGAGCAGTACTTC
CDR3aa: CASSDADSSSDFYEQYF

d_gene: TRBD1
j_gene: TRBJ1-1
len: 15
v_gene: TRBV19
abundance: few
CDR3nt: TGTGCCAGTAGTATTCCCGGGACAGGGAACACTGAAGCTTTCTTT
CDR3aa: CASSIPGTGNTEAFF

d_gene: TRBD1
j_gene: TRBJ1-2
len: 14
v_gene: TRBV7-8
abundance: NA
CDR3nt: TGTGCCAGCAGCTTTCAACAGGGGGCAAATGGCTACACCTTC
CDR3aa: CASSFQQGANGYTF

d_gene: NA
j_gene: TRBJ1-6
len: 15
v_gene: TRBV6-5
abundance: NA
CDR3nt: TGTGCCAGCAGAGACTGGACAGTCTATAATTCACCCCTCCACTTT
CDR3aa: CASRDWTVYNSPLHF

d_gene: NA
j_gene: TRBJ2-5
len: 14
v_gene: TRBV7-9
abundance: NA
CDR3nt: TGTGCCAGCAGCTTTCTGACTGGGCAAGAGACCCAGTACTTC
CDR3aa: CASSFLTGQETQYF

d_gene: TRBD1
j_gene: TRBJ2-1
len: 14
v_gene: TRBV10-3
abundance: NA
CDR3nt: TGTGCCATCAGGGACAGGGGTTCCTACAATGAGCAGTTCTTC
CDR3aa: CAIRDRGSYNEQFF

d_gene: NA
j_gene: TRBJ2-3
len: 15
v_gene: TRBV3-1/TRBV3-2
abundance: NA
CDR3nt: TGTGCCAGCCAGGCATCGGCGGGGTGGACAGATACGCAGTATTTT
CDR3aa: CASQASAGWTDTQYF